Here is one TCR beta chain with its context. Its target is unknown. This was the immunoSEQ version 4 assay in survey mode. Profiled with immunoSEQ multiplex PCR; TCRdb holds only in-frame clones, not every one. The table includes under 50,000 clones, 91% detected once. The data stem from a study of persistence of HIV-infected CD4 T cells. Overall study results and limits: Antigen-responding cells were enriched for degenerate expanded CDR3beta sequences.

This nonspecific control used anti-CD3/anti-CD28 bead stimulation of CD4+ T cells. Sorting selected CD4+ T cells upregulating both CD40 ligand and CD69. Between the trimmed V and J ends, which lost 7 bases and 0 bases, there was a span of 14 bases. The germline V gene has CDR1 SGHVS and CDR2 FQNEAQ. The CDR3 totals 15 residues. V and J are TRBV7-8 and TRBJ2-3; possible D gene TRBD2, 5 bases. This receptor was obtained from an adult man with HIV who was CMV-seropositive. Sequences were derived from CD4+ T cells sorted from PBMCs after approximately 18-hour stimulation, sampled from a patient who received antiretroviral therapy. The CDR3 region has the DNA TGTGCCAGCAATCCCCGGGGTAGTAGCACAGATACGCAGTATTTT. It codes for CASNPRGSSTDTQYF.